A selection of T cell receptor beta chains follows, all from one sample in a study of technical replicates of blood from a few donors. The data were produced by immunoSEQ multiplex PCR, yet TCRdb's version contains in-frame clones alone and is incomplete. The sample shows 55,000 to 75,000 clones, about 95% of them seen only once. The sample taken for sequencing was PBMCs. The receptors were gathered from a human donor in good health. Some clones in this sample may be carry-over from other donors' samples. The CDR3 runs from the conserved cysteine through the conserved F or W. The order of the fields is D gene, clone size, V gene, J gene, CDR3 protein, CDR3 DNA. A D gene is named only where the DNA matches it firmly. Clone size is not always given. Where it is, it says once, few, many or a class for expanded clones.

d_call: TRBD2
clone_size: NA
v_call: TRBV5-8
j_call: TRBJ2-2
cdr3_aa: CASAPGLAGLTVPGELFF
cdr3_nt: TGTGCCAGCGCTCCGGGACTAGCGGGGCTAACGGTCCCCGGGGAGCTGTTTTTT

d_call: NA
clone_size: NA
v_call: TRBV30
j_call: TRBJ1-5
cdr3_aa: CAWRQGGQPQHF
cdr3_nt: TGTGCCTGGAGACAGGGCGGTCAGCCCCAGCATTTT

d_call: TRBD2
clone_size: NA
v_call: TRBV2
j_call: TRBJ2-1
cdr3_aa: CASSTPPRGGLYNEQFF
cdr3_nt: TGTGCCAGCAGTACCCCTCCTCGCGGGGGGCTATACAATGAGCAGTTCTTC

d_call: NA
clone_size: NA
v_call: TRBV2
j_call: TRBJ2-6
cdr3_aa: CASTLQGTGANVLTF
cdr3_nt: TGTGCCAGCACTCTCCAGGGGACTGGGGCCAACGTCCTGACTTTC

d_call: NA
clone_size: NA
v_call: TRBV18
j_call: TRBJ2-1
cdr3_aa: CASYQSTGNEQFF
cdr3_nt: TGTGCCAGCTACCAGAGCACGGGGAATGAGCAGTTCTTC

d_call: TRBD2
clone_size: NA
v_call: TRBV27
j_call: TRBJ2-7
cdr3_aa: CASKGLRGGSYEQYF
cdr3_nt: TGTGCCAGCAAGGGTTTGCGGGGGGGCTCCTACGAGCAGTACTTC

d_call: NA
clone_size: few
v_call: TRBV5-6
j_call: TRBJ1-2
cdr3_aa: CASSRDQGSYGYTF
cdr3_nt: TGTGCCAGCAGCCGTGACCAGGGTAGCTATGGCTACACCTTC

d_call: NA
clone_size: NA
v_call: TRBV5-1
j_call: TRBJ2-2
cdr3_aa: CASSLERTVLTGELFF
cdr3_nt: TGCGCCAGCAGCTTGGAGCGGACAGTTTTGACCGGGGAGCTGTTTTTT

d_call: TRBD1
clone_size: NA
v_call: TRBV30
j_call: TRBJ2-1
cdr3_aa: CAWTGGRGDEQFF
cdr3_nt: TGTGCCTGGACAGGGGGCAGGGGAGATGAGCAGTTCTTC

d_call: NA
clone_size: NA
v_call: TRBV30
j_call: TRBJ1-3
cdr3_aa: CAWSVSLSSGNTIYF
cdr3_nt: TGTGCCTGGAGTGTATCCCTCAGCTCTGGAAACACCATATATTTT

d_call: TRBD2
clone_size: NA
v_call: TRBV6-1
j_call: TRBJ2-7
cdr3_aa: CACGGEGEVSYEQYF
cdr3_nt: TGTGCCTGCGGAGGGGAGGGCGAAGTCTCCTACGAGCAGTACTTC

d_call: TRBD1
clone_size: NA
v_call: TRBV5-8
j_call: TRBJ2-7
cdr3_aa: CASSSGQNWQREQYF
cdr3_nt: TGTGCCAGCAGCTCGGGACAGAACTGGCAACGCGAGCAGTACTTC

d_call: TRBD1
clone_size: NA
v_call: TRBV4-1
j_call: TRBJ1-5
cdr3_aa: CASSQPTGSNQPQHF
cdr3_nt: TGCGCCAGCAGCCAACCGACAGGGAGCAATCAGCCCCAGCATTTT

d_call: NA
clone_size: NA
v_call: TRBV29-1
j_call: TRBJ2-1
cdr3_aa: CSVEERAEQFF
cdr3_nt: TGCAGCGTTGAAGAGCGGGCTGAGCAGTTCTTC

d_call: TRBD1
clone_size: NA
v_call: TRBV5-1
j_call: TRBJ1-5
cdr3_aa: CASRTGDLSNQPQHF
cdr3_nt: TGCGCCAGCCGGACAGGAGATTTAAGCAATCAGCCCCAGCATTTT

d_call: NA
clone_size: once
v_call: TRBV4-1
j_call: TRBJ1-5
cdr3_aa: CASSQDAGAYSNQPQHF
cdr3_nt: TGCGCCAGCAGCCAAGATGCAGGCGCTTATAGCAATCAGCCCCAGCATTTT

d_call: NA
clone_size: NA
v_call: TRBV9
j_call: TRBJ1-2
cdr3_aa: CASSVVSGEGGYTF
cdr3_nt: TGTGCCAGCAGCGTAGTATCCGGGGAGGGTGGCTACACCTTC